These 12 T cell receptor beta chains originate from one sample sequenced in a study of CD8 T cells in ankylosing spondylitis. One entry per CDR3 protein results from TCRdb running MiXCR on the 5' RACE reads. Here the sample spans around 150,000 distinct CDR3 sequences, roughly 34% being singletons. The sample taken for sequencing was synovial fluid, either unsorted or a sorted T cell fraction (not recorded which). These receptors came from a male donor with ankylosing spondylitis.

This clonotype showed up just a few times. The V gene is TRBV7-2, the J gene TRBJ2-4, with TRBD1 identical over 11 bases. Germline loops: CDR1 SGHTA, CDR2 FQGNSA. With 4 bases clipped from V and 6 bases from J, the junction kept 11 bases outside the gene matches. This CDR3 is built from 17 residues. The CDR3 is CASSSPGQGAGGNIQYF. As DNA, the CDR3 is TGTGCCAGCAGCTCGCCCGGACAGGGGGCAGGGGGAAACATTCAGTACTTC.

The rearrangement links TRBV2 to TRBJ2-2, with TRBD1 identical over 7 bases. This CDR3 has 14 residues. J gave up 7 bases and V 7 bases, and 9 bases lay outside the gene matches. The germline CDR1 and CDR2 sequences are SNHLY and FYNNEI. The CDR3 is CASTETGMGGELFF. In nucleotides, the CDR3 is TGTGCCAGCACGGAGACAGGGATGGGCGGGGAGCTGTTTTTT.

V gene TRBV6-5 combines with J gene TRBJ2-3; 13 bases match TRBD2. Trimming at V came to 4 bases and at J to 4 bases, leaving 8 bases not matched to a gene. The CDR3 extends over 17 amino acids. Germline values: CDR1 MNHEY, CDR2 SVGAGI. CDR3 coding DNA: TGTGCCAGCAGTTCGCGGGGGGGGACTAGCGGGGCAGATACGCAGTATTTT. As protein: CASSSRGGTSGADTQYF.

This chain links TRBV20-1 with TRBJ1-2; D remains ambiguous. The CDR3 is made up of 10 amino acids. In germline, CDR1 is DFQATT, CDR2 SNEGSKA (reference sequence). Between the trimmed V and J ends, which lost 0 bases and 8 bases, there was a span of 4 bases. The CDR3: CSARERGYTF. CDR3 nucleotides: TGCAGTGCTAGAGAACGGGGCTACACCTTC.

This clonotype has a handful of counts. The chain recombines TRBV4-2 with TRBJ2-5; TRBD2 agrees at 12 bases. Trimming cost V 4 bases and J 4 bases; bases outside gene matches: 10. This CDR3 spans 17 amino acids. Per germline, CDR1 LGHNA and CDR2 YNFKEQ. The CDR3 sequence is CASSPNLAGGPGETQYF. In nucleotides, the CDR3 is TGTGCCAGCAGCCCGAACCTAGCGGGAGGGCCTGGAGAGACCCAGTACTTC.

The V gene is TRBV20-1, the J gene TRBJ2-3; perhaps TRBD1 as D (6 bases). From germline, CDR1 is DFQATT and CDR2 SNEGSKA (reference sequence). The CDR3 covers 15 residues. The V and J ends lost 5 bases and 8 bases respectively, with 23 bases between them. DNA for the CDR3: TGCAGTGCTCAAACAGGGTTTCTGGCTAAGGGTACGCAGTATTTT. It translates to CSAQTGFLAKGTQYF.

This clonotype was recorded many times. V is TRBV2 and J is TRBJ2-3; tentative D call: TRBD2 (6 bases). Germline V CDR1 and CDR2: SNHLY, FYNNEI. V dropped 1 base and J dropped 6 bases, with 11 bases sitting between them. This CDR3 has 14 residues. DNA of the CDR3: TGTGCCAGCAGTGAAGGGGGGGACTTTGATACGCAGTATTTT. The encoded protein is CASSEGGDFDTQYF.

The CDR3, as DNA: TGTGCCAGCAGCCCTATAGGGTATGGCTACACCTTC. Encoded protein: CASSPIGYGYTF. The chain has TRBV11-2 and TRBJ1-2; D is unclear. Germline V gene sequence: CDR1 SGHAT, CDR2 FQNNGV. CDR3 length equals 12 residues. V lost 5 bases, J lost 5 bases, and 9 bases lay in between.

The rearrangement links TRBV28 to TRBJ1-2; no clear D. V lost 0 bases and J lost 4, with 9 bases in between. This CDR3 has 14 residues. Germline CDR1 and CDR2: MDHEN and SYDVKM. In DNA, the CDR3 is TGTGCCAGCAGTTTATGGGCATCAGTCTATGGCTACACCTTC. Residues: CASSLWASVYGYTF.

This chain uses TRBV7-8 with TRBJ2-3, with D perhaps TRBD2 (5 bases). This CDR3 is 13 amino acids long. The germline V gene has CDR1 SGHVS and CDR2 FQNEAQ. Trimming removed 11 bases at V and 1 base at J, with 13 bases between. CDR3 region: CAGRGSGTDTQYF. DNA of the CDR3: TGTGCCGGTCGTGGGAGCGGCACAGATACGCAGTATTTT.

This clonotype was found many times. V is TRBV7-8 and J is TRBJ1-5, with D uncertain. V was clipped by 3 bases and J by 3 bases, with 12 bases between them. Germline values: CDR1 SGHVS, CDR2 FQNEAQ. The CDR3 covers 15 residues. CDR3 residues: CASSFDGRNNQPQHF. In nucleotides, the CDR3 is TGTGCCAGCAGCTTTGATGGCAGGAACAATCAGCCCCAGCATTTT.

This clonotype was recorded many times. The chain recombines TRBV18 with TRBJ2-7, with a possible D match to TRBD2 (6 bases). The CDR3 contains 16 residues. V was cut by 6 bases and J by 1 base, with 19 bases left in between. Germline CDR1 is KGHSH and CDR2 is LQKENI. The CDR3 loop reads CASSPSQVRGSYEQYF. The CDR3 nucleotides read TGTGCCAGCTCGCCATCACAGGTCCGGGGGTCCTACGAGCAGTACTTC.